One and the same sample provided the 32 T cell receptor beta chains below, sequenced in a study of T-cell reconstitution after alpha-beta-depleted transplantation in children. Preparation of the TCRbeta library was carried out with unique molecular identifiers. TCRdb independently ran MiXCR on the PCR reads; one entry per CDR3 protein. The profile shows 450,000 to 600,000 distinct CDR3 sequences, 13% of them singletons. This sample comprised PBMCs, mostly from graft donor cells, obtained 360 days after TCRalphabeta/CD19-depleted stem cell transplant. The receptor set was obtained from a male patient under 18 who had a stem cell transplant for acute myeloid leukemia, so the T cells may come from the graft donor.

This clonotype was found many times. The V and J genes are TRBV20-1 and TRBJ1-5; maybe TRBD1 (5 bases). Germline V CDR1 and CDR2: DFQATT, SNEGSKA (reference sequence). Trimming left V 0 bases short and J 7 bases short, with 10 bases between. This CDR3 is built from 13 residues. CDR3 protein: CSARDLGVQPQHF. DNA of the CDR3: TGCAGTGCTAGAGATCTGGGGGTCCAGCCCCAGCATTTT.

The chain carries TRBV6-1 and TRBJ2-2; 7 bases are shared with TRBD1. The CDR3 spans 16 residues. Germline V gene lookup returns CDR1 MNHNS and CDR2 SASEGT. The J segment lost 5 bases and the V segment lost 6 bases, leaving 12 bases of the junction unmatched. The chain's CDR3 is CASSRQRGLETGELFF. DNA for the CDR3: TGTGCCAGCAGCCGCCAGAGGGGGCTAGAGACCGGGGAGCTGTTTTTT.

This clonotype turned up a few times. The CDR3 spells CASSLPGGPRDTQYF. Here the CDR3 DNA reads TGTGCCAGCAGCTTGCCGGGAGGGCCGAGAGATACGCAGTATTTT. V and J are TRBV7-2 and TRBJ2-3; 8 nucleotides align to TRBD2. The CDR3 has 15 amino acids. J was trimmed by 5 bases and V by 3 bases; bases with no gene match: 7. The germline gives CDR1 SGHTA, CDR2 FQGNSA.

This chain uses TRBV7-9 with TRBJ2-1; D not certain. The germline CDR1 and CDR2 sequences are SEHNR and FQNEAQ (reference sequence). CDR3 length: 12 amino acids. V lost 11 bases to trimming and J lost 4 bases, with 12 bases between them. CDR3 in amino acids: CAAGPQYNEQFF. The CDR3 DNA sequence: TGTGCCGCAGGCCCCCAGTACAATGAGCAGTTCTTC.

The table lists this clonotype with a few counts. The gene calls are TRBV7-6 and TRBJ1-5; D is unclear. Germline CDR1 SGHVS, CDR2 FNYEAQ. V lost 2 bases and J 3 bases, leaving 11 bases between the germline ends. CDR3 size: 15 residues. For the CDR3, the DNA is TGTGCCAGCAGCTTATCAGAGGGTTCCAATCAGCCCCAGCATTTT. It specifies CASSLSEGSNQPQHF.

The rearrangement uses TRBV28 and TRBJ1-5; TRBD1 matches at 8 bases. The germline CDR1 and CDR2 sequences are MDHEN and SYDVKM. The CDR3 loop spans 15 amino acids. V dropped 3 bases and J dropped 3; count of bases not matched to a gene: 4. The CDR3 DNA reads TGTGCCAGCAGTTTGGGACAGGCTACCAATCAGCCCCAGCATTTT. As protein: CASSLGQATNQPQHF.

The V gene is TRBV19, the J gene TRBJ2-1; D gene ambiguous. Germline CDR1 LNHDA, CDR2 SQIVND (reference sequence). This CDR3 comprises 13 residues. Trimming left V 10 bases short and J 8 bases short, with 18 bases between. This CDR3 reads CATRPGGAHEQFF. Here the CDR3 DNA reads TGTGCCACTCGACCTGGCGGCGCGCATGAGCAGTTCTTC.

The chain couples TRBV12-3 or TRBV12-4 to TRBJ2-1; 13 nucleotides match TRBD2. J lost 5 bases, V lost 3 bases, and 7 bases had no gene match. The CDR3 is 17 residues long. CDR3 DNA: TGTGCCAGCAGTTTTCTGGGTACTAGCGGGAGGGACAATGAGCAGTTCTTC. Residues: CASSFLGTSGRDNEQFF.

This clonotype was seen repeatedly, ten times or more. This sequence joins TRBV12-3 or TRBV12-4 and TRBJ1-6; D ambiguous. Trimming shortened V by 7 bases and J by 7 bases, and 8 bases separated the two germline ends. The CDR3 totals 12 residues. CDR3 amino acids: CASTERNSPLHF. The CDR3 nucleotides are TGTGCCAGCACCGAGAGAAATTCACCCCTCCACTTT.

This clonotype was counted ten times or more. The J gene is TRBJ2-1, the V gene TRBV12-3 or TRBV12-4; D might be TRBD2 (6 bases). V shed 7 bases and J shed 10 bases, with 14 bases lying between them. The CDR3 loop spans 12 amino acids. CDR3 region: CASTELAGEQFF. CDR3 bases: TGTGCCAGCACCGAACTAGCCGGAGAGCAGTTCTTC.

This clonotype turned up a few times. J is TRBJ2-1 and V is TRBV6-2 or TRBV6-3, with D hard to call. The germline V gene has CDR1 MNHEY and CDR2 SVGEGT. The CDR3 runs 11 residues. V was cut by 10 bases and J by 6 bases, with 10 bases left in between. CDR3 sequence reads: CATRLINEQFF. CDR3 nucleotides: TGTGCCACCCGACTGATCAATGAGCAGTTCTTC.

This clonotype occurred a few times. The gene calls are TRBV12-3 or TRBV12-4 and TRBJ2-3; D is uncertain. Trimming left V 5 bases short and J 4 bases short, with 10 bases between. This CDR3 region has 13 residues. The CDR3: CASSPRAADTQYF. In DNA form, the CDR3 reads TGTGCCAGCAGTCCAAGAGCTGCAGATACGCAGTATTTT.

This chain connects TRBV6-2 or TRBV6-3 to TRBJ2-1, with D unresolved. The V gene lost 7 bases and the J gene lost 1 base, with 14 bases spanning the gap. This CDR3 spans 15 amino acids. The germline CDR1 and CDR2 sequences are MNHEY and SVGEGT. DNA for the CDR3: TGTGCCAGCACCCCGACTCCACCATCCTACAATGAGCAGTTCTTC. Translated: CASTPTPPSYNEQFF.

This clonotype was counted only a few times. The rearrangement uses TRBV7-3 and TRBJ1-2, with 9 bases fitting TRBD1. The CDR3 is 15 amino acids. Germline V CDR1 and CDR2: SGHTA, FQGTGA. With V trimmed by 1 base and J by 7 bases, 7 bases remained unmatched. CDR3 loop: CASSLKTGGPTGYTF. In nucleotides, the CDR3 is TGTGCCAGCAGCTTAAAGACAGGGGGACCTACTGGCTACACCTTC.

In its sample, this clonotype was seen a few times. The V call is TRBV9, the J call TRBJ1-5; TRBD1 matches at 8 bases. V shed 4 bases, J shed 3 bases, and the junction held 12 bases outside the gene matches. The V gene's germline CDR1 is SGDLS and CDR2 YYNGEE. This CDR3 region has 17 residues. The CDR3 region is CASSPLNRGWVNQPQHF. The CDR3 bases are TGTGCCAGCAGCCCTCTGAACAGGGGGTGGGTCAATCAGCCCCAGCATTTT.

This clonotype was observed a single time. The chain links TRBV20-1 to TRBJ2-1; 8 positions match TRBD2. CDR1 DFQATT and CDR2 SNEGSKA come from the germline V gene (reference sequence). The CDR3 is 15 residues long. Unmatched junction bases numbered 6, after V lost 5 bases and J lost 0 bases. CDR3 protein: CSALLAGSSYNEQFF. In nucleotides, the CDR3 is TGCAGTGCTCTTTTAGCGGGGAGCTCCTACAATGAGCAGTTCTTC.

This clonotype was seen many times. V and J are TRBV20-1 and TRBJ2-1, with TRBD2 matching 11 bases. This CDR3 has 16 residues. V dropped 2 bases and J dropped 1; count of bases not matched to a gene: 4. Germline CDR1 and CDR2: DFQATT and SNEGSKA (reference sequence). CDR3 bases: TGCAGTGCTAGACCTAGCGGGAGGACGTCCTACAATGAGCAGTTCTTC. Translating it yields CSARPSGRTSYNEQFF.

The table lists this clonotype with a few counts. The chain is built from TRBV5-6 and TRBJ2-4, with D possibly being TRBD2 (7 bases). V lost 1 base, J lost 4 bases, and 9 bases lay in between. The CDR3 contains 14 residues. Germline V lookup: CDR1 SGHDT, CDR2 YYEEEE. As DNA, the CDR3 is TGTGCCAGCAGCTTGAGGGGGGGTAAAAACATTCAGTACTTC. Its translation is CASSLRGGKNIQYF.

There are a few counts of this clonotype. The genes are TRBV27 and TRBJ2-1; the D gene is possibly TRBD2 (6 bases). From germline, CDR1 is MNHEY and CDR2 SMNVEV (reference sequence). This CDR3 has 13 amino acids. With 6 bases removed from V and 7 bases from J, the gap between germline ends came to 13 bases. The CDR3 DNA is TGTGCCAGCAGGGCCCCGGCGGGGAATGAGCAGTTCTTC. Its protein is CASRAPAGNEQFF.

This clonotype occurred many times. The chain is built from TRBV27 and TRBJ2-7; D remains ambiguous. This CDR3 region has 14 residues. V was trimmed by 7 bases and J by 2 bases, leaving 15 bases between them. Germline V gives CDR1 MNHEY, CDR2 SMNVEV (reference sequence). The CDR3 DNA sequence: TGTGCCAGCAAAGCCCGGTCACCCGCCTACGAGCAGTACTTC. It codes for CASKARSPAYEQYF.

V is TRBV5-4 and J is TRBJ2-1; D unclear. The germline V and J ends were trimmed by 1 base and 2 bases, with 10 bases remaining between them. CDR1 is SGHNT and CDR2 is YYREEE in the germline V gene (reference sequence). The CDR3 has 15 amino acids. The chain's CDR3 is CASSLNGRTYNEQFF. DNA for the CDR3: TGTGCCAGCAGCTTGAACGGACGGACCTACAATGAGCAGTTCTTC.

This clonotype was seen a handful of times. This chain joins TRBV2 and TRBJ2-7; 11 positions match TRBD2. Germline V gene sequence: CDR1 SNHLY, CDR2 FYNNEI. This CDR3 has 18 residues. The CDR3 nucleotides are TGTGCAGGCACCGGGACTAGCGGTTGGCTCGGAGCGGGGTACGAGCAGTACTTC. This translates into CAGTGTSGWLGAGYEQYF.

The DNA of the CDR3 is TGTGCCAGCAGTGAAGGGTTGCCCCCTGAGGGAGGAGATACGCAGTATTTT. This encodes CASSEGLPPEGGDTQYF. This chain uses TRBV25-1 with TRBJ2-3, with a weak D call TRBD2 (6 bases). Trimming took 2 bases from V and 5 from J, leaving 20 bases between them. Germline CDR1 MGHDK, CDR2 SYGVNS. CDR3 length: 17 residues.

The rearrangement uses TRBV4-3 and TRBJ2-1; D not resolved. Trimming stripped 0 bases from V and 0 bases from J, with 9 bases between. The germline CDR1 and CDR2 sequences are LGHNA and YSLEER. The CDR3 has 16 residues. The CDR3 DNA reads TGCGCCAGCAGCCAAGATCGAGCGCCCTCCTACAATGAGCAGTTCTTC. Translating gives CASSQDRAPSYNEQFF.

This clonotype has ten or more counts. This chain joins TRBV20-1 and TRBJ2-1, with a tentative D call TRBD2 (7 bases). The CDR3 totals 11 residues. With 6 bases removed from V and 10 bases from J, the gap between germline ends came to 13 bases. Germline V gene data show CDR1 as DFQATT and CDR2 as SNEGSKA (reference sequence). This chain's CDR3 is CSARGGTEQFF. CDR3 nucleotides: TGCAGTGCAAGGGGGGGGACAGAGCAGTTCTTC.

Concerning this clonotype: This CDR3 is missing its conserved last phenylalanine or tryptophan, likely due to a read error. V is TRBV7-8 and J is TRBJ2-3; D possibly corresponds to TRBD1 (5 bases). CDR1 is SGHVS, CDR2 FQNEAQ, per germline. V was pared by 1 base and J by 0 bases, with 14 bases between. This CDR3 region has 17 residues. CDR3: CASSLVAWGVSTDTQYC. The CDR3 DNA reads TGTGCCAGCAGCTTAGTGGCGTGGGGCGTCAGCACAGATACGCAGTATTGT.

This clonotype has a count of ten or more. The CDR3 DNA sequence: TGTGCCAGCAGATCCGATCCCTACGAGCAGTACTTC. Translated: CASRSDPYEQYF. This chain connects TRBV6-2 or TRBV6-3 to TRBJ2-7; D gene uncertain. The germline V and J ends were trimmed by 6 bases and 2 bases, with 8 bases remaining between them. Germline V gene sequence: CDR1 MNHEY, CDR2 SVGEGT. The CDR3 consists of 12 residues.

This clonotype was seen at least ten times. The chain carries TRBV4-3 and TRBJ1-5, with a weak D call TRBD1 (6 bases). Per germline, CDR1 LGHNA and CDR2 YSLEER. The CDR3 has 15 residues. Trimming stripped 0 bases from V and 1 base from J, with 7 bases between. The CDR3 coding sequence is TGCGCCAGCAGCCAAGAGGGGGCGAGCAATCAGCCCCAGCATTTT. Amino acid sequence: CASSQEGASNQPQHF.

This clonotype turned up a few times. DNA of the CDR3: TGTGCCAGCAGTTACCTAGCGGGACCCCCCACAGATACGCAGTATTTT. Protein product: CASSYLAGPPTDTQYF. V and J are TRBV6-5 and TRBJ2-3; 9 positions agree with TRBD2. Germline assignment: CDR1 MNHEY and CDR2 SVGAGI. The CDR3 sequence is 16 residues long. V was clipped by 2 bases and J by 2 bases; unmatched bases: 5.

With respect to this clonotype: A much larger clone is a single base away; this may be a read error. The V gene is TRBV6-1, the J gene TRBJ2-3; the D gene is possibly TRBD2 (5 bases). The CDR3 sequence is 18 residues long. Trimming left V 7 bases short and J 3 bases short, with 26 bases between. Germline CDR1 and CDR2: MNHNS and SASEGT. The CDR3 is CASNRPTTLVAGTDTQYF. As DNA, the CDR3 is TGTGCCAGCAACCGACCGACTACCTTGGTAGCTGGGACAGATACGCAGTATTTT.

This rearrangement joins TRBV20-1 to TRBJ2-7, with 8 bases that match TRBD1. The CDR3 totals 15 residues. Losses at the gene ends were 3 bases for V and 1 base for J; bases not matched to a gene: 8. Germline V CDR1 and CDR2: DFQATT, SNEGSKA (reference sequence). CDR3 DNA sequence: TGCAGTGCTAGTCGAGGACAGGGAATATCCTACGAGCAGTACTTC. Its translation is CSASRGQGISYEQYF.

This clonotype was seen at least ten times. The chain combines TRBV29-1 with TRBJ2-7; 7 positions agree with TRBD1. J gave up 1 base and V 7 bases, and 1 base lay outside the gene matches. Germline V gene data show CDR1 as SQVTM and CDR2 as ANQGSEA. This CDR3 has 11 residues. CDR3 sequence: CSAGQSYEQYF. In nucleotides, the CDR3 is TGCAGCGCGGGACAGTCCTACGAGCAGTACTTC.